The entry below gives a single TCR beta chain sequence along with its context. The sample comes from a study of CD8+ T cells in alopecia areata. The V end lost 10 bases, the J end lost 0 bases, and 20 bases lay between the germline ends. The CDR3 is made up of 16 amino acids. Germline values: CDR1 SEHNR, CDR2 FQNEAQ (reference sequence). Following extraction, RNA underwent reverse transcription to cDNA, which served as the sequencing template. The data were produced by immunoSEQ multiplex PCR, yet TCRdb's version contains in-frame clones alone and is incomplete. The profile shows about 150,000 clones, 45% to 55% of them singletons.

The chain links TRBV7-9 to TRBJ2-3, with unresolved D. The sequence derives from a human donor with alopecia areata. This specimen was CD8+ T cells sorted from blood, taken at week 0. CDR3 nucleotide sequence: TGTGCCACCATACCAGATCAGGCCAAGAGCACAGATACGCAGTATTTT. Amino acids: CATIPDQAKSTDTQYF.